This TCR beta chain was sequenced in a study of early stage breast cancer tumors. Study as a whole: About 80% of the 16 invasive tumors were ER+, PR+ and HER2-.

Study outcomes and limitations: Compared with adjacent normal breast, tumors showed approximately 2.5-fold denser, more clonal T cells.

Produced via immunoSEQ multiplex PCR; TCRdb's table is partial and in-frame only. The table lists about 51,000 clones, roughly 78% of them singletons, with 3% to 4% in the top ten. From germline, CDR1 is SGHRS and CDR2 YFSETQ. J lost 0 bases, V lost 2 bases, and 2 bases had no gene match. CDR3 length: 15 amino acids. Note on this clone: Its antigen remains unknown.

The clonotype comes from a person aged 35 to 50 with breast cancer. Sequencing input: blood. The chain has TRBV5-1 and TRBJ2-1; 7 bases fit TRBD2. CDR3 sequence (DNA): TGCGCCAGCAGCTTATCTAGCGGCTCCTACAATGAGCAGTTCTTC. It codes for CASSLSSGSYNEQFF. The whole variable domain, remainder taken from reference TRBV5-1 and TRBJ2-1, is KAGVTQTPRYLIKTRGQQVTLSCSPISGHRSVSWYQQTPGQGLQFLFEYFSETQRNKGNFPGRFSGRQFSNSRSEMNVSTLELGDSALYLCASSLSSGSYNEQFFGPGTRLTVL.